The 19 T cell receptor beta chains reported below all come from one sample, sequenced in a study of T-cell reconstitution after alpha-beta-depleted transplantation in children. A TCRbeta library incorporating unique molecular identifiers was prepared. TCRdb re-called the PCR reads with MiXCR, one entry per CDR3 protein. The sample has roughly 790,000 distinct CDR3 sequences, around 17% seen once. The starting material was PBMCs, mostly from graft donor cells, obtained 360 days after TCRalphabeta/CD19-depleted stem cell transplant. The source is a male patient younger than 18 who had a stem cell transplant for acute lymphoblastic leukemia, so the T cells may come from the graft donor.

V gene TRBV7-8 combines with J gene TRBJ1-1; D not certain. Germline CDR1 SGHVS, CDR2 FQNEAQ. The V end lost 2 bases, the J end lost 2 bases, and 12 bases lay between the germline ends. This CDR3 contains 15 residues. The DNA for the CDR3 is TGTGCCAGCAGCTTAATCACCACGGTTAACACTGAAGCTTTCTTT. Its protein product is CASSLITTVNTEAFF.

CDR3 nucleotide sequence: TGTGCCAGCAGCCGGGGGGGTCCCGGATATAATTCACCCCTCCACTTT. Amino acids: CASSRGGPGYNSPLHF. The V and J genes are TRBV7-6 and TRBJ1-6; the D gene is possibly TRBD1 (5 bases). There are 16 residues in the CDR3. V was clipped by 5 bases and J by 4 bases, with 15 bases between them. Germline lookup yields CDR1 SGHVS and CDR2 FNYEAQ.

A few counts support this clonotype. The gene calls are TRBV7-8 and TRBJ1-1; unclear D gene. Per the germline V gene, CDR1 is SGHVS and CDR2 is FQNEAQ. The CDR3 loop spans 15 amino acids. Trimming left V 3 bases short and J 1 base short, with 12 bases between. This CDR3 reads CASSFIGEANTEAFF. The CDR3 region has the DNA TGTGCCAGCAGCTTCATCGGGGAAGCGAACACTGAAGCTTTCTTT. The full variable domain, completed using reference TRBV7-8 and TRBJ1-1, is GAGVSQSPRYKVAKRGQDVALRCDPISGHVSLFWYQQALGQGPEFLTYFQNEAQLDKSGLPSDRFFAERPEGSVSTLKIQRTQQEDSAVYLCASSFIGEANTEAFFGQGTRLTVV.

The J gene is TRBJ1-4, the V gene TRBV5-1; D gene ambiguous. The germline CDR1 and CDR2 sequences are SGHRS and YFSETQ. The CDR3 runs to 12 residues. V lost 4 bases to trimming and J lost 4 bases, with 5 bases between them. DNA for the CDR3: TGCGCCAGCAGCCACCTTAATGAAAAACTGTTTTTT. Protein product: CASSHLNEKLFF.

This clonotype was counted at least ten times. As DNA, the CDR3 is TGTGCCAGCAGCAAAGGAGCGACTAGCGACCTTCCCCGAAACTACGAGCAGTACTTC. As protein: CASSKGATSDLPRNYEQYF. V and J are TRBV21-1 and TRBJ2-7; TRBD2 is the table's D call, not checked against the DNA. TRBV21-1 is a recognized pseudogene. The CDR3 loop spans 19 amino acids.

The gene calls are TRBV7-9 and TRBJ2-2, with D uncertain. Deletions cut 5 bases from V and 10 bases from J, with 5 bases between. The CDR3 runs 10 residues. Germline V CDR1 and CDR2: SEHNR, FQNEAQ (reference sequence). CDR3 DNA: TGTGCCAGCAGCACTCAGGAGCTGTTTTTT. Translating it yields CASSTQELFF.

This clonotype came up a few times. The chain carries TRBV7-3 and TRBJ2-5; 14 bases map to TRBD2. This CDR3 spans 17 amino acids. V shed 5 bases, J shed 3 bases, and the junction held 8 bases outside the gene matches. CDR1 and CDR2 from the germline V gene are SGHTA and FQGTGA. The DNA for the CDR3 is TGTGCCAGCAGCCTCCTGCCGGGACTAGCGGGAGAAGAGACCCAGTACTTC. It translates to CASSLLPGLAGEETQYF.

This clonotype was detected only a few times. This sequence joins TRBV5-1 and TRBJ1-2; 8 nucleotides agree with TRBD1. CDR1 is SGHRS, CDR2 YFSETQ, per germline. The V and J ends lost 3 bases and 8 bases, in that order; junction bases with no gene match: 12. The CDR3 runs to 15 residues. CDR3 sequence: CASSSHGQGEFGYTF. DNA for the CDR3: TGCGCCAGCAGCTCGCACGGACAGGGAGAGTTCGGCTACACCTTC.

The chain combines TRBV28 with TRBJ2-7; 8 nucleotides align to TRBD1. From germline, CDR1 is MDHEN and CDR2 SYDVKM. The CDR3 is 14 amino acids. V trimming: 6 bases; J trimming: 5 bases; junction bases outside the gene matches: 9. Here the CDR3 DNA reads TGTGCCAGCAGCCCGACAGGGGCTGAGGACGAGCAGTACTTC. Translation: CASSPTGAEDEQYF. The full variable domain, with the rest looked up from reference TRBV28 and TRBJ2-7, is DVKVTQSSRYLVKRTGEKVFLECVQDMDHENMFWYRQDPGLGLRLIYFSYDVKMKEKGDIPEGYSVSREKKERFSLILESASTNQTSMYLCASSPTGAEDEQYFGPGTRLTVT.

The chain employs TRBV18 and TRBJ2-5; D unclear. The CDR3 is 11 residues long. Germline CDR1 is KGHSH and CDR2 is LQKENI. The V end lost 2 bases, the J end lost 13 bases, and 11 bases lay between the germline ends. The CDR3 protein is CASSPISDPYF. CDR3 sequence (DNA): TGTGCCAGCTCACCAATCTCTGACCCGTACTTC.

This sequence joins TRBV5-5 and TRBJ2-1; either TRBD1 or TRBD2 may supply D (5 bases each). Trimming removed 4 bases at V and 10 bases at J, with 18 bases between. The CDR3 covers 14 residues. Germline-derived CDR1 and CDR2 are SGHKS and YYEKEE (reference sequence). The CDR3 is CASSVTIGAGEQFF. The CDR3 DNA is TGTGCCAGCAGCGTTACTATCGGGGCCGGGGAGCAGTTCTTC.

This clonotype was detected only a few times. One junction end disagrees with the germline gene, perhaps due to a read error. The CDR3 sequence is CASSLNGWARDRESF. The CDR3 bases are TGTGCCAGCAGTTTAAACGGTTGGGCCCGGGACAGGGAGTCCTTC. The J gene is TRBJ2-4, the V gene TRBV28; 9 bases agree with TRBD1. Germline lookup yields CDR1 MDHEN and CDR2 SYDVKM. CDR3 size: 15 residues.

The rearrangement links TRBV13 to TRBJ2-7; D is unclear. CDR1 PRHDT and CDR2 FYEKMQ come from the germline V gene (reference sequence). The CDR3 spans 12 residues. V lost 1 base and J lost 4, with 5 bases in between. The CDR3 region is CASSLVQYEQYF. The CDR3 DNA follows: TGTGCCAGCAGCTTAGTACAGTACGAGCAGTACTTC.

This clonotype was observed a handful of times. The rearrangement uses TRBV15 and TRBJ2-5; tentative D call: TRBD1 (6 bases). This CDR3 has 13 amino acids. V lost 6 bases to trimming and J lost 4 bases, with 12 bases between them. CDR1 LNHNV and CDR2 YYDKDF come from the germline V gene (reference sequence). This chain's CDR3 is CATRIQGRETQYF. The CDR3, as DNA: TGTGCCACCAGGATACAGGGTCGAGAGACCCAGTACTTC.

This clonotype was picked up a small number of times. The chain links TRBV27 to TRBJ2-3; no firm D call. V was pared by 11 bases and J by 0 bases, with 18 bases between. Germline lookup yields CDR1 MNHEY and CDR2 SMNVEV (reference sequence). The CDR3 is 15 amino acids. CDR3 bases: TGTGCCGCCGCGCTCCGACAAGGTAGCACAGATACGCAGTATTTT. Translated, it gives CAAALRQGSTDTQYF.

This sequence joins TRBV4-1 and TRBJ2-3, with TRBD2 matching 10 bases. J was trimmed by 6 bases and V by 0 bases; bases with no gene match: 18. CDR1 MGHRA and CDR2 YSYEKL come from the germline V gene. CDR3 size: 20 residues. CDR3 residues: CASSQDPPSGRAIQRDTQYF. Here the CDR3 DNA reads TGCGCCAGCAGCCAAGATCCCCCGAGCGGGAGGGCCATACAAAGGGATACGCAGTATTTT.

This clonotype showed up many times. The CDR3 DNA reads as TGTGCCAGCAGCGGCGGGGAGGGAGCCGTCACCTATACGCAGTATTTT. Protein product: CASSGGEGAVTYTQYF. The chain recombines TRBV9 with TRBJ2-3, with TRBD2 matching 7 bases. V gave up 3 bases and J gave up 7 bases; unmatched junction bases: 14. The CDR3 has 16 amino acids. The germline CDR1 and CDR2 sequences are SGDLS and YYNGEE.

This clonotype was counted a few times. This sequence joins TRBV28 and TRBJ2-7; 8 bases are shared with TRBD2. This CDR3 comprises 17 residues. V was clipped by 6 bases and J by 2 bases; unmatched bases: 15. CDR1 and CDR2 (germline): MDHEN, SYDVKM. DNA of the CDR3: TGTGCCAGCAGCTTCGTGCTCGGACTAGCCTTAACCTACGAGCAGTACTTC. Its translation is CASSFVLGLALTYEQYF.

This clonotype occurred once. V is TRBV11-1 and J is TRBJ2-2; 11 bases are a match to TRBD2. Germline V lookup: CDR1 SGHAT, CDR2 FQDESV (reference sequence). The CDR3 has 19 amino acids. Trimming at V came to 2 bases and at J to 0 bases, leaving 8 bases not matched to a gene. The CDR3 sequence is CASSLLPSGRHPNTGELFF. CDR3 nucleotides: TGTGCCAGCAGCTTATTGCCTAGCGGGAGGCACCCGAACACCGGGGAGCTGTTTTTT.